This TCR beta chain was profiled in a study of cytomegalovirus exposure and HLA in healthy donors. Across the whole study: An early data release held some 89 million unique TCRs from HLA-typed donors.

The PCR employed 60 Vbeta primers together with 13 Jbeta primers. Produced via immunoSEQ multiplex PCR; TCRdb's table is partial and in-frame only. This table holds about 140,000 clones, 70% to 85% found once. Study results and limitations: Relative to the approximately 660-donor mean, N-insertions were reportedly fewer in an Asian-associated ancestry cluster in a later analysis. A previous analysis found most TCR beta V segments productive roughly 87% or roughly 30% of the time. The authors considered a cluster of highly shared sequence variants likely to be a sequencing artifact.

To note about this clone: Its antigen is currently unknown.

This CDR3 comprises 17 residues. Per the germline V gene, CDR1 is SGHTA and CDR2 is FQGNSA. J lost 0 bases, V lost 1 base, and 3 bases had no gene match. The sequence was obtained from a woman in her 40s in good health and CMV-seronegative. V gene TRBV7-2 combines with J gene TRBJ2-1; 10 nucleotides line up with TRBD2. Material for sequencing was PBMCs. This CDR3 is CASSLVASGSSYNEQFF. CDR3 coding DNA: TGTGCCAGCAGCTTAGTCGCTAGCGGGAGCTCCTACAATGAGCAGTTCTTC.